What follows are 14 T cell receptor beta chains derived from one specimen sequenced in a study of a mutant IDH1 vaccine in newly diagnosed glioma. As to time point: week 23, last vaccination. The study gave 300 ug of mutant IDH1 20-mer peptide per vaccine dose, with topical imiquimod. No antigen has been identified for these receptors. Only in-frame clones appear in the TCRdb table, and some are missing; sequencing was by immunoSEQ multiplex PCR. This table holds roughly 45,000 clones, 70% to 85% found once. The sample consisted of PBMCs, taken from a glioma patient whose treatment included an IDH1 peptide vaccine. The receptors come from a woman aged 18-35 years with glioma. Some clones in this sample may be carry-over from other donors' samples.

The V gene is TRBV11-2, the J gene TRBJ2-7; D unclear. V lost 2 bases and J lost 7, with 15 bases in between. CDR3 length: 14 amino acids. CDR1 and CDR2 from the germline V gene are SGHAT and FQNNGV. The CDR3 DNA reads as TGTGCCAGCAGCTTAAGCAGCGTGCCGGAAGAGCAGTACTTC. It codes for CASSLSSVPEEQYF.

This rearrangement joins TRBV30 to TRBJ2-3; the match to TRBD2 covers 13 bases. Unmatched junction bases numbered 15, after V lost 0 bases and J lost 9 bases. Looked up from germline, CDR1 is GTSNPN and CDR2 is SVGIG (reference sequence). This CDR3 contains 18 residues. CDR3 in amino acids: CAWSVPGLAGEGRGTQYF. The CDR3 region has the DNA TGTGCCTGGAGTGTACCCGGACTAGCGGGAGAGGGGAGGGGCACGCAGTATTTT.

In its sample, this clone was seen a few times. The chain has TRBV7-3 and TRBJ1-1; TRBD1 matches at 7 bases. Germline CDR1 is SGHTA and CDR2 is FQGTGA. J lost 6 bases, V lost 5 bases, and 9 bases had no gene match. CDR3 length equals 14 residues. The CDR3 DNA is TGTGCCAGCAGCGTAGACAGGGTCTTACCTGAAGCTTTCTTT. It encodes CASSVDRVLPEAFF.

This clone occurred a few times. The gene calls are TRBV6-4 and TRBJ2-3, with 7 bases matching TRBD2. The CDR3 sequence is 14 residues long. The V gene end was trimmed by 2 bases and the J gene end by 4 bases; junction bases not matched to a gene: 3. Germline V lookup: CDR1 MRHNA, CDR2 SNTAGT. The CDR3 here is CASSDRGGPDTQYF. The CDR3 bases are TGTGCCAGCAGTGACCGGGGAGGGCCAGATACGCAGTATTTT.

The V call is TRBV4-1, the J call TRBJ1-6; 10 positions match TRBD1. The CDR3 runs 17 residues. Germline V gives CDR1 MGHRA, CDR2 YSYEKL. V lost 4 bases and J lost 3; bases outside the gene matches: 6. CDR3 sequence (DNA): TGCGCCAGCAGCCCCCAGACAGGGGGCAGCTATAATTCACCCCTCCACTTT. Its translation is CASSPQTGGSYNSPLHF.

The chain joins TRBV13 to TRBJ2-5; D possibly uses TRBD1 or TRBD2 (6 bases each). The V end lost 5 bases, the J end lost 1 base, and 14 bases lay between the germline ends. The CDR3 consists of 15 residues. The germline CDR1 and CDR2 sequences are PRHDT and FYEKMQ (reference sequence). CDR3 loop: CASSPFEGGQETQYF. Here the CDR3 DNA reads TGTGCCAGCAGCCCCTTTGAGGGGGGCCAAGAGACCCAGTACTTC.

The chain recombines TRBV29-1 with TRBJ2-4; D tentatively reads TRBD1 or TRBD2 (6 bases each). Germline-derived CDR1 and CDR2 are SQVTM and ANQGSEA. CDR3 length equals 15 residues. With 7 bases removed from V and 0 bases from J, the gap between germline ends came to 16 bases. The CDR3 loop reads CSATRGEVAKNIQYF. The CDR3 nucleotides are TGCAGCGCCACTAGGGGGGAGGTAGCCAAAAACATTCAGTACTTC.

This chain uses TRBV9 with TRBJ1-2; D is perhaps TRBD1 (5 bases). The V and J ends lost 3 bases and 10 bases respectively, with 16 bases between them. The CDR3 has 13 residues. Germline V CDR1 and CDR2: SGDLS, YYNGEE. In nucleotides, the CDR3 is TGTGCCAGCAGCGAGGGGTCCTCGTCCCACTACACCTTC. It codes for CASSEGSSSHYTF.

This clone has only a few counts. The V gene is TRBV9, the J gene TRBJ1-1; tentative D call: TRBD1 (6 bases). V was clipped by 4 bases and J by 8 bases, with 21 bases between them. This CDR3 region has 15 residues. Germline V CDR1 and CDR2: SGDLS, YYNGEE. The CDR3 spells CASSPGAGTSWEAFF. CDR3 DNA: TGTGCCAGCAGCCCAGGGGCCGGGACATCGTGGGAAGCTTTCTTT.

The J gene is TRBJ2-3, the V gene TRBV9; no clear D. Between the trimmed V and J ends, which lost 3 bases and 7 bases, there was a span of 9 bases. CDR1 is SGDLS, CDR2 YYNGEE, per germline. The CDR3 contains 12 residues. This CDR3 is CASSGLGNTQYF. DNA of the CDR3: TGTGCCAGCAGCGGACTGGGGAATACGCAGTATTTT.

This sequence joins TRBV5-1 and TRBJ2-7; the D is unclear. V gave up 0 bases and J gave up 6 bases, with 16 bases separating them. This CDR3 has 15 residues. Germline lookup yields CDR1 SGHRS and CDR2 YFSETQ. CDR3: CASSLDGSGPTEQYF. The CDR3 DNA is TGCGCCAGCAGCTTGGATGGTTCCGGCCCGACCGAGCAGTACTTC. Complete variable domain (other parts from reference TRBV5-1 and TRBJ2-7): KAGVTQTPRYLIKTRGQQVTLSCSPISGHRSVSWYQQTPGQGLQFLFEYFSETQRNKGNFPGRFSGRQFSNSRSEMNVSTLELGDSALYLCASSLDGSGPTEQYFGPGTRLTVT.

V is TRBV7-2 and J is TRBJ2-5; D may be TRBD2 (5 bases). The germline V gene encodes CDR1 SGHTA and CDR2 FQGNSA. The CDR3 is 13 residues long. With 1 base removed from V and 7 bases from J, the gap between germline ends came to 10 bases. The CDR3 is CASSLGLAGTQYF. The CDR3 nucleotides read TGTGCCAGCAGCTTAGGCCTAGCCGGGACCCAGTACTTC.

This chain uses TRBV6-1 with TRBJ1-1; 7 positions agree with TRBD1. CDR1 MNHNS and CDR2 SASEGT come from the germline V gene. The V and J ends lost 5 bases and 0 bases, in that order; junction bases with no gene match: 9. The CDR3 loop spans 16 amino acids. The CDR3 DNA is TGTGCCAGCAGTCAAGGGGGCCGACTGATGAACACTGAAGCTTTCTTT. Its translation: CASSQGGRLMNTEAFF.

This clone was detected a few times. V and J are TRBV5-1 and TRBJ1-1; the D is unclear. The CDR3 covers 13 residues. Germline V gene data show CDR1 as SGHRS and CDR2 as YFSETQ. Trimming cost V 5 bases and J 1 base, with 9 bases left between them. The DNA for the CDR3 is TGCGCCAGCAGGCGACACGAGAACACTGAAGCTTTCTTT. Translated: CASRRHENTEAFF.